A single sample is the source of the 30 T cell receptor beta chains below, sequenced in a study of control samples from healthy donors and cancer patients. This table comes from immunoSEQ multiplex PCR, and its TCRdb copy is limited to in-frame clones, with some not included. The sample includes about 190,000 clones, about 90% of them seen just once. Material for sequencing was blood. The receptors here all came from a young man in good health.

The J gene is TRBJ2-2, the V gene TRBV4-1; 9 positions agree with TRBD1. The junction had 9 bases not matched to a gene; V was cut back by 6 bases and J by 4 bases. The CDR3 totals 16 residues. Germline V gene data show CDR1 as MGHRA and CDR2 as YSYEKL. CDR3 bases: TGCGCCAGCAGACACAGGGGGCTACTCCCCACCGGGGAGCTGTTTTTT. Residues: CASRHRGLLPTGELFF.

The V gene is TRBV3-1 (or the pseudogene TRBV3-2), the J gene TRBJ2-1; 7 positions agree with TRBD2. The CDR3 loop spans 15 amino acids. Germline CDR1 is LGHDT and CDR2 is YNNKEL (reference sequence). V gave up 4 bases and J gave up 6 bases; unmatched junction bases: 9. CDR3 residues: CASSRQAGFGNEQFF. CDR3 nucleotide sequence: TGTGCCAGCAGCCGACAAGCGGGGTTTGGCAATGAGCAGTTCTTC.

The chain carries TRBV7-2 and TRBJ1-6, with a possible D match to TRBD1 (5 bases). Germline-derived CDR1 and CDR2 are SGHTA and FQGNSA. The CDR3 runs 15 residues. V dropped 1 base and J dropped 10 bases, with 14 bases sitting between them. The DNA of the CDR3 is TGTGCCAGCAGCTTAGTTCCCAGGGCGGGCTCACCCCTCCACTTT. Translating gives CASSLVPRAGSPLHF.

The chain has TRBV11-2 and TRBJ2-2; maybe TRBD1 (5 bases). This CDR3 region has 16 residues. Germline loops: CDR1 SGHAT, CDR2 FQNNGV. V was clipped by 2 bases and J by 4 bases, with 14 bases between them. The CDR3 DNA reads TGTGCCAGCAGCTTACTAAGGGGCCGAACCACCGGGGAGCTGTTTTTT. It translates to CASSLLRGRTTGELFF.

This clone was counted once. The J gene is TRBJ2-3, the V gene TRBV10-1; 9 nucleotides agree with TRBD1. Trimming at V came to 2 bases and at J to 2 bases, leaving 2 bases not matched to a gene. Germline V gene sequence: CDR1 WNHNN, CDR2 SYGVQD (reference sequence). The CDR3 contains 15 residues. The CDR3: CASSETGGFTDTQYF. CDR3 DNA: TGCGCCAGCAGTGAGACAGGGGGCTTCACAGATACGCAGTATTTT.

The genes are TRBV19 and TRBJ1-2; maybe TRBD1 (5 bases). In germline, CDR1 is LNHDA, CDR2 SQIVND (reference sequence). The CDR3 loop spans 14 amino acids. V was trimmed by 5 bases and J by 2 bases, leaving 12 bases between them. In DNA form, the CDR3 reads TGTGCCAGTAGTGTCCCGGGACGGAACTATGGCTACACCTTC. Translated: CASSVPGRNYGYTF.

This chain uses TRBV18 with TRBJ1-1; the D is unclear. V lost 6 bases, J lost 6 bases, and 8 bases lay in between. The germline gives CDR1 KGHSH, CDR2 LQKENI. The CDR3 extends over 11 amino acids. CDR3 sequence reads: CASSLGSEAFF. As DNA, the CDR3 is TGTGCCAGCTCCCTCGGCTCTGAAGCTTTCTTT.

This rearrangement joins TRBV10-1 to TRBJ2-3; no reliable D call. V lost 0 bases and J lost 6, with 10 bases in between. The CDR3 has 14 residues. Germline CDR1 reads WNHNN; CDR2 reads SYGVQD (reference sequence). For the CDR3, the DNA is TGCGCCAGCAGTGAGTCGGCGGTGGCGGATACGCAGTATTTT. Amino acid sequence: CASSESAVADTQYF.

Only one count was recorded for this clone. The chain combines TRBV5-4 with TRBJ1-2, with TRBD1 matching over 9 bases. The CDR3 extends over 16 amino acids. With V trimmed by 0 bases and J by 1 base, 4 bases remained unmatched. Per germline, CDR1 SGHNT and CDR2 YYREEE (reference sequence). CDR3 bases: TGTGCCAGCAGCTTGGAGGTGACAGGGGGTAACTATGGCTACACCTTC. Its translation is CASSLEVTGGNYGYTF.

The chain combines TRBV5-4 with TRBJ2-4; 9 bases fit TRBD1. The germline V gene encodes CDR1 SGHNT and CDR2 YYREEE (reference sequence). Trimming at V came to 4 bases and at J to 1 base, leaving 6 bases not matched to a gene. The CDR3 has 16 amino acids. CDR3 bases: TGTGCCAGCAGCGAACAACAGGGGGCGGCCAAAAACATTCAGTACTTC. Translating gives CASSEQQGAAKNIQYF.

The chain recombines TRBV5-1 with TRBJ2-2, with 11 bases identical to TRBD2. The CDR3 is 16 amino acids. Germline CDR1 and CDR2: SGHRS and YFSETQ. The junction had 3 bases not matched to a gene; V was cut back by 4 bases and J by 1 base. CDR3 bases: TGCGCCAGCAGCCTGACTAGCGGGGTGAACACCGGGGAGCTGTTTTTT. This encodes CASSLTSGVNTGELFF.

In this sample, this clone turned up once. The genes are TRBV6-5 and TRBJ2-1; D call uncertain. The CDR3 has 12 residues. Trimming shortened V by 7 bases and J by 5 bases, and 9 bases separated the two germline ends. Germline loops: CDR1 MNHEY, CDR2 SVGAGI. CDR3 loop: CASNSWDNEQFF. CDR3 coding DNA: TGTGCCAGCAATAGTTGGGACAATGAGCAGTTCTTC.

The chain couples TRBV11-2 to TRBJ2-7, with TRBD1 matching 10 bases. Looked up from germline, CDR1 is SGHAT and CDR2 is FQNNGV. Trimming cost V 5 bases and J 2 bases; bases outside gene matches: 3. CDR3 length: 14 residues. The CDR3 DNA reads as TGTGCCAGCAGCCCGGGACAGGGGCCCTACGAGCAGTACTTC. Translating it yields CASSPGQGPYEQYF.

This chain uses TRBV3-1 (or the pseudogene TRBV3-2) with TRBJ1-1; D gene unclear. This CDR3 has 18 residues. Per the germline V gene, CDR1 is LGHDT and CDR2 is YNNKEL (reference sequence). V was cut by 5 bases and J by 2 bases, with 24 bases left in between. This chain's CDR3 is CASSNGQAYRSANTEAFF. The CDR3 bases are TGTGCCAGCAGCAATGGGCAGGCCTATCGGTCCGCCAACACTGAAGCTTTCTTT.

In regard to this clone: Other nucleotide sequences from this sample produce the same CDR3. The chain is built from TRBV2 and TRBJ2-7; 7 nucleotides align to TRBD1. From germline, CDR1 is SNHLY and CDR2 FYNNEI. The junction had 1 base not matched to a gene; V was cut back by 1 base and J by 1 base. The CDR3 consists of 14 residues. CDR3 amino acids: CASSEDRGSYEQYF. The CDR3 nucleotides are TGTGCCAGCAGTGAAGACAGGGGATCCTACGAGCAGTACTTC.

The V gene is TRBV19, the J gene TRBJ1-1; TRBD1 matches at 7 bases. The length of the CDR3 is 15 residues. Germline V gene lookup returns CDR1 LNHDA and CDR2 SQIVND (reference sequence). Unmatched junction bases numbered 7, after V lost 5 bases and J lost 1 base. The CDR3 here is CASSVTGQPNTEAFF. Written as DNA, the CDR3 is TGTGCCAGTAGTGTCACGGGACAGCCGAACACTGAAGCTTTCTTT.

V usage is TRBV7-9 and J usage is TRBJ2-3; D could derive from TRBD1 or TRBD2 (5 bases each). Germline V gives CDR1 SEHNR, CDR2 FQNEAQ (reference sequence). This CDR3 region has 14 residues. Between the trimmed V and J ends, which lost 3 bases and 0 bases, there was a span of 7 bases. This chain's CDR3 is CASSFGGSTDTQYF. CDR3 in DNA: TGTGCCAGCAGCTTTGGGGGTAGCACAGATACGCAGTATTTT.

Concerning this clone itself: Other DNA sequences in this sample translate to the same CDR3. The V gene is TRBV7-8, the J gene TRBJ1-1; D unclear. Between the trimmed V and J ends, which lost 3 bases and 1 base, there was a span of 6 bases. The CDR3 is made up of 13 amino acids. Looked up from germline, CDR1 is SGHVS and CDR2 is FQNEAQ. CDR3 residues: CASSLLRNTEAFF. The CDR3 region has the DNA TGTGCCAGCAGCTTGCTTCGGAACACTGAAGCTTTCTTT.

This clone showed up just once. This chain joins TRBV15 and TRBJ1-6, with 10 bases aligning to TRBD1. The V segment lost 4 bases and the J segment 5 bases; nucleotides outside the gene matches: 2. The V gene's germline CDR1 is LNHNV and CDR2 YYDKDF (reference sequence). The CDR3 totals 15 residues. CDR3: CATSTGTGDNSPLHF. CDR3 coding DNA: TGTGCCACCAGCACCGGGACAGGGGATAATTCACCCCTCCACTTT.

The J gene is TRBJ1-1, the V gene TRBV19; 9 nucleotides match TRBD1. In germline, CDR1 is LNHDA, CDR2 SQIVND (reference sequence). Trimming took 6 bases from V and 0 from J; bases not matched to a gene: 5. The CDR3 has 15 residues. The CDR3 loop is CASSPDRGMNTEAFF. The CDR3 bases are TGTGCCAGTAGCCCGGACAGGGGTATGAACACTGAAGCTTTCTTT.

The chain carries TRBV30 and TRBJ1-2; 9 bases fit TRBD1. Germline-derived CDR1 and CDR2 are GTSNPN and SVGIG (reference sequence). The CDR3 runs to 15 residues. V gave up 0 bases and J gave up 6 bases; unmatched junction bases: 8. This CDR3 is CAWSVPTGGDDGYTF. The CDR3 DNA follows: TGTGCCTGGAGTGTCCCGACAGGGGGAGACGATGGCTACACCTTC.

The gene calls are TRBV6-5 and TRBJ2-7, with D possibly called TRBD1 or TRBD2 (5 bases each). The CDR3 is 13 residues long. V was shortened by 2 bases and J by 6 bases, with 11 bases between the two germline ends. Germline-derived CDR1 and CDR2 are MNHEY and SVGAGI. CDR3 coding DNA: TGTGCCAGCAGTTACCCCGCAGGGACCGAGCAGTACTTC. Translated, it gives CASSYPAGTEQYF.

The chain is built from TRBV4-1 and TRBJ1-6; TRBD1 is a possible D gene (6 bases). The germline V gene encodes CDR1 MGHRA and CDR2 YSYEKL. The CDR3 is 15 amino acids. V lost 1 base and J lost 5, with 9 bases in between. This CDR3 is CASSQAGQNNSPLHF. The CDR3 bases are TGCGCCAGCAGCCAAGCAGGACAGAATAATTCACCCCTCCACTTT.

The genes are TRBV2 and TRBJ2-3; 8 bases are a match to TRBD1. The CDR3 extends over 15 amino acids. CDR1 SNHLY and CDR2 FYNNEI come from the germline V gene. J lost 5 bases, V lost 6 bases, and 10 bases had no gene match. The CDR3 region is CASRDRAYSQDTQYF. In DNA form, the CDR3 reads TGTGCCAGCAGGGACAGGGCCTATTCCCAAGATACGCAGTATTTT.

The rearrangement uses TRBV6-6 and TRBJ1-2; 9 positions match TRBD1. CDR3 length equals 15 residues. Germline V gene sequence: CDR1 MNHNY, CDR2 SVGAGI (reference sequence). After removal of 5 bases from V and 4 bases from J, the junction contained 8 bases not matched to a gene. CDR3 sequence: CASSERDRASYGYTF. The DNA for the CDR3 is TGTGCCAGCAGTGAGAGGGACAGGGCAAGCTATGGCTACACCTTC.

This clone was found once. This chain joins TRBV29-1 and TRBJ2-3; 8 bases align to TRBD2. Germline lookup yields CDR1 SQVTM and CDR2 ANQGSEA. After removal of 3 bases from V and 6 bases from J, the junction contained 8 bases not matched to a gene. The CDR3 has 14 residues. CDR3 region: CSVDPGGAVDTQYF. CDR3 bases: TGCAGCGTTGATCCCGGGGGGGCCGTGGATACGCAGTATTTT.

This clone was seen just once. DNA for the CDR3: TGTGCCAGCAGTTTACTTAGGTCGTTCAGTACACCCCTCCACTTT. It yields the protein CASSLLRSFSTPLHF. This sequence joins TRBV27 and TRBJ1-6; no reliable D call. V lost 2 bases and J lost 11, with 16 bases in between. This CDR3 has 15 residues. CDR1 and CDR2 from the germline V gene are MNHEY and SMNVEV (reference sequence).

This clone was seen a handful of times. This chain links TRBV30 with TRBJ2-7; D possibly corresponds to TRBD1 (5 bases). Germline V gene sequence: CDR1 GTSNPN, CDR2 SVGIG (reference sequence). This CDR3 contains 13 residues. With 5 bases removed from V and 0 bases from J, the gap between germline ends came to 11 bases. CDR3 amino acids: CAWEDSGSYEQYF. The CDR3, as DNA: TGTGCCTGGGAAGACAGTGGCTCCTACGAGCAGTACTTC.

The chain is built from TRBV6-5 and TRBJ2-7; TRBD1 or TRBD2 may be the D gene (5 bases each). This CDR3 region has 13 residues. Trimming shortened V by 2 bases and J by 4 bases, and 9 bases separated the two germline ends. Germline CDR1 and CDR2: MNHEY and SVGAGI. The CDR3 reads CASSYPGRYEQYF. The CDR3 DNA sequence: TGTGCCAGCAGTTACCCAGGGAGATACGAGCAGTACTTC.

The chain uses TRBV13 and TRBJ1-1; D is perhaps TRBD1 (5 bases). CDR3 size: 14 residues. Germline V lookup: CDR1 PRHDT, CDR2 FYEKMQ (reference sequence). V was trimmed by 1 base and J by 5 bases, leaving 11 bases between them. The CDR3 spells CASSLVGGRTEAFF. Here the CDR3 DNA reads TGTGCCAGCAGCTTAGTGGGGGGTCGGACTGAAGCTTTCTTT. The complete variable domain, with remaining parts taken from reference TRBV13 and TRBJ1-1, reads AAGVIQSPRHLIKEKRETATLKCYPIPRHDTVYWYQQGPGQDPQFLISFYEKMQSDKGSIPDRFSAQQFSDYHSELNMSSLELGDSALYFCASSLVGGRTEAFFGQGTRLTVV.